Following are 20 T cell receptor beta chains from one sample sequenced in a study of blood T cells in healthy people across ages. The authors ran a second PCR of roughly 6 to 11 cycles using a sample-barcoded 5' primer and a J-beta primer mix. Each CDR3 protein gets one entry after TCRdb re-called the 5' RACE reads with MiXCR. The sample includes under 1,000,000 distinct CDR3 sequences, about 34% seen only once; the top ten take under 15%. Sample: blood. These receptors all come from a man aged 18 to 30 in good health.

The chain uses TRBV21-1 and TRBJ2-7. TRBV21-1 is shown as a pseudogene. The CDR3 is 18 amino acids. In nucleotides, the CDR3 is TGTGCCAGCACAACGCTCTTTCTGCGGGACGGATTAACCTACGAGCAGTACTTC. Residues: CASTTLFLRDGLTYEQYF.

This clonotype has a handful of counts. The chain couples TRBV4-1 to TRBJ1-1; D unclear. CDR1 and CDR2 from the germline V gene are MGHRA and YSYEKL. There are 14 residues in the CDR3. The V gene lost 0 bases and the J gene lost 2 bases, with 7 bases spanning the gap. The CDR3 is CASSQDVRNTEAFF. The CDR3 DNA follows: TGCGCCAGCAGCCAAGATGTCAGAAACACTGAAGCTTTCTTT.

This clonotype was detected a few times. This chain's CDR3 is CASSFLPPGLAGDTGELFF. As DNA, the CDR3 is TGCGCCAGCAGCTTCTTGCCGCCGGGACTAGCGGGGGACACCGGGGAGCTGTTTTTT. V gene TRBV5-1 combines with J gene TRBJ2-2, with TRBD2 matching over 14 bases. The CDR3 sequence is 19 residues long. Germline assignment: CDR1 SGHRS and CDR2 YFSETQ. Trimming removed 2 bases from V and 3 bases from J; junction bases left unmatched: 9.

CDR3: CSAEGLAGGFYEQYF. As DNA, the CDR3 is TGCAGTGCTGAGGGACTAGCGGGAGGTTTCTACGAGCAGTACTTC. The chain combines TRBV20-1 with TRBJ2-7; 15 positions agree with TRBD2. CDR1 and CDR2 (germline): DFQATT, SNEGSKA (reference sequence). V lost 5 bases and J lost 3; bases outside the gene matches: 5. This CDR3 comprises 15 residues.

The chain uses TRBV6-6 and TRBJ1-5; perhaps TRBD1 as D (6 bases). V lost 0 bases to trimming and J lost 7 bases, with 10 bases between them. The germline CDR1 and CDR2 sequences are MNHNY and SVGAGI (reference sequence). The length of the CDR3 is 14 residues. The CDR3 DNA follows: TGTGCCAGCAGTTACTCCACCGGGGGCCAGCCCCAGCATTTT. Protein product: CASSYSTGGQPQHF.

This chain uses TRBV6-2 or TRBV6-3 with TRBJ2-1, with D unresolved. Between the trimmed V and J ends, which lost 6 bases and 1 base, there was a span of 13 bases. Germline loops: CDR1 MNHEY, CDR2 SVGEGT. This CDR3 has 15 amino acids. DNA of the CDR3: TGTGCCAGCAGCCGACTTTCGAATTCCTACAATGAGCAGTTCTTC. Protein sequence: CASSRLSNSYNEQFF.

This clonotype was seen more than once but under ten times. The chain joins TRBV27 to TRBJ1-1; no reliable D call. The CDR3 consists of 15 residues. CDR1 is MNHEY, CDR2 SMNVEV, per germline (reference sequence). Trimming took off 7 bases at V and 1 base at J, with 16 bases between the two ends. This chain's CDR3 is CASTPVATANTEAFF. CDR3 coding DNA: TGTGCCAGCACCCCGGTGGCTACAGCGAACACTGAAGCTTTCTTT.

As regards this clonotype: At one end, the junction sequence differs from germline, possibly due to a read error. The chain combines TRBV5-1 with TRBJ2-1; the match to TRBD2 covers 9 bases. The CDR3 runs to 17 residues. Per the germline V gene, CDR1 is SGHRS and CDR2 is YFSETQ. CDR3 residues: CASSLLAGESSYDEQFF. For the CDR3, the DNA is TGCGCCAGCAGTCTCTTAGCGGGGGAAAGTTCCTACGATGAGCAGTTCTTC.

This chain links TRBV27 with TRBJ2-1, with 8 bases that match TRBD2. V shed 7 bases, J shed 2 bases, and the junction held 7 bases outside the gene matches. Germline V lookup: CDR1 MNHEY, CDR2 SMNVEV (reference sequence). This CDR3 spans 15 amino acids. The DNA of the CDR3 is TGTGCCAGCAATTTCGAGCGGGGGCCCTACAATGAGCAGTTCTTC. This gives the protein CASNFERGPYNEQFF.

This clonotype has more than one count but fewer than ten. V gene TRBV12-3 or TRBV12-4 combines with J gene TRBJ2-1; D remains unclear. Trimming took 1 base from V and 8 from J, leaving 12 bases between them. The CDR3 contains 14 residues. Here the CDR3 reads CASSLVQDFDEQFF. The CDR3 DNA sequence: TGTGCCAGCAGTTTAGTTCAGGATTTCGATGAGCAGTTCTTC.

At least ten counts were recorded for this clonotype. The V and J genes are TRBV7-2 and TRBJ2-3; the D is unclear. With 5 bases removed from V and 0 bases from J, the gap between germline ends came to 9 bases. Per the germline V gene, CDR1 is SGHTA and CDR2 is FQGNSA. The length of the CDR3 is 14 residues. The CDR3 spells CASSPGPSTDTQYF. The CDR3 coding sequence is TGTGCCAGCAGCCCTGGGCCTAGCACAGATACGCAGTATTTT.

This clonotype was counted only a few times. The genes are TRBV18 and TRBJ1-1, with D possibly matching TRBD1 (6 bases). The V and J ends lost 0 bases and 0 bases respectively, with 14 bases between them. Germline V lookup: CDR1 KGHSH, CDR2 LQKENI. The CDR3 sequence is 17 residues long. CDR3 region: CASSPPTGVGLNTEAFF. The DNA for the CDR3 is TGTGCCAGCTCACCACCGACAGGAGTAGGGTTGAACACTGAAGCTTTCTTT.

The gene calls are TRBV27 and TRBJ2-5, with a possible D match to TRBD2 (6 bases). Germline CDR1 MNHEY, CDR2 SMNVEV (reference sequence). CDR3 length equals 16 residues. The V gene lost 4 bases and the J gene lost 11 bases, with 26 bases spanning the gap. The CDR3 DNA is TGTGCCAGCAGTTCAACCGGGACGCAGGACTACAATGAGCAGTACTTC. Its translation: CASSSTGTQDYNEQYF.

This chain connects TRBV12-3 or TRBV12-4 to TRBJ1-5; 9 positions match TRBD1. The CDR3 has 17 amino acids. V was pared by 5 bases and J by 0 bases, with 8 bases of the junction left unmatched. The CDR3 bases are TGTGCCAGCAGTGACGGGGACAGGGCCTATAGCAATCAGCCCCAGCATTTT. Translated: CASSDGDRAYSNQPQHF.

The J gene is TRBJ2-1, the V gene TRBV12-3 or TRBV12-4; 16 positions match TRBD2. The junction had 3 bases not matched to a gene; V was cut back by 6 bases and J by 7 bases. This CDR3 has 15 residues. The CDR3 coding sequence is TGTGCCAGCAGGGGACTAGCGGGGGGGCTTAATGAGCAGTTCTTC. Its translation is CASRGLAGGLNEQFF.

This clonotype appeared a few times. This sequence joins TRBV12-3 or TRBV12-4 and TRBJ1-6; D is unresolved. This CDR3 is built from 13 residues. V lost 6 bases and J 7 bases, leaving 10 bases between the germline ends. The CDR3 DNA sequence: TGTGCCAGCAGAGGTTTCGGGAATTCACCCCTCCACTTT. Translated, it gives CASRGFGNSPLHF.

The sample holds a few counts of this clonotype. V gene TRBV21-1 combines with J gene TRBJ2-1; the D call of TRBD2 is as the table states it, not checked on the DNA. TRBV21-1 has pseudogene status. The CDR3 is 18 amino acids. This CDR3 reads CASSILGTSGGDNNEQFF. As DNA, the CDR3 is TGTGCCAGCAGCATTCTGGGCACTAGCGGGGGGGATAACAATGAGCAGTTCTTC.

The chain recombines TRBV21-1 with TRBJ1-2. TRBV21-1 counts as a pseudogene. The CDR3 sequence is 12 residues long. This chain's CDR3 is CARGGHGYGYTF. DNA for the CDR3: TGTGCCAGGGGAGGGCACGGCTATGGCTACACCTTC.

This clonotype occurred a few times. The chain employs TRBV3-1 and TRBJ2-1, with 8 bases lining up with TRBD2. Trimming at V came to 1 base and at J to 13 bases, leaving 9 bases not matched to a gene. The germline V gene has CDR1 LGHDT and CDR2 YNNKEL (reference sequence). The CDR3 has 14 amino acids. CDR3 protein: CASSQVSSGGSQFF. The CDR3 DNA reads TGTGCCAGCAGCCAAGTTTCAAGCGGGGGTTCCCAGTTCTTC.

The chain couples TRBV6-1 to TRBJ1-5; 7 positions match TRBD1. V gave up 6 bases and J gave up 3 bases; unmatched junction bases: 8. The germline V gene encodes CDR1 MNHNS and CDR2 SASEGT. This CDR3 has 15 residues. CDR3 coding DNA: TGTGCCAGCAGCACAGGGGATTCGAACAATCAGCCCCAGCATTTT. Translated: CASSTGDSNNQPQHF.